This T cell receptor (delta chain) is drawn from a study of Vδ1+ human thymocytes. General observations from the study: In the thymus, TRG and TRD repertoires looked highly polyclonal with Gaussian CDR3 lengths. Donors shared many TRG clonotypes but few TRD clonotypes. Despite high sort purity, roughly 19% of thymic T cell receptor delta sequences were Vdelta2.

The sample holds many counts of this clone. Its antigen is currently unknown. Other DNA sequences within the sample encode an identical CDR3. The sorted cells were CD3+ Vdelta1+ Vdelta2- thymocytes from alphabeta-depleted thymus. Between about 96% and 99.6% of sorted thymocytes were Vdelta1+. The germline gives CDR1 GEAIGNYY, CDR2 EKD. The trim removed 5 bases at V and 0 bases at J, leaving 16 bases unmatched. The CDR3 contains 19 residues. RNA was extracted from the cells and then reverse transcribed. Multiplex PCR used pooled V-gene forward primers and a constant-region reverse primer to amplify CDR3s. TCRdb re-called clones from the multiplex PCR reads via CATT. Of about 58,000 delta-chain clones listed, approximately 16% are singletons.

The source is a girl under three years old who had congenital heart surgery. The rearrangement uses TRDV2 and TRDJ1; TRDD3 aligns across 11 bases. The material sequenced was Vdelta1+ gamma-delta thymocytes from the thymus. The subset denotes: FACS-sorted CD3+ TCRalphabeta- TCRVdelta1+ TCRVdelta2- thymocytes. The CDR3 loop is CACANGDWGILVNTDKLIF. CDR3 bases: TGTGCCTGTGCGAACGGGGACTGGGGGATATTGGTAAACACCGATAAACTCATCTTT.